These 31 T cell receptor beta chains share one sample of origin, sequenced in a study of tumor-infiltrating lymphocytes in oesophageal squamous cell carcinoma. TCRdb processed the PCR reads anew with MiXCR; each CDR3 protein has one entry. The sample contains about 20,000 distinct CDR3 sequences, about two fifths of which appear only once. The specimen sequenced was normal esophageal tissue next to the tumor. Receptor source: a male donor with esophageal squamous cell carcinoma.

This sequence joins TRBV7-8 and TRBJ2-5; D is undetermined. The DNA end lines up better with TRBJ2-1; the J call may be wrong. Per the germline V gene, CDR1 is SGHVS and CDR2 is FQNEAQ. This CDR3 has 13 residues. The CDR3 coding sequence is TGTGCCAGCAGCTTTTCGGGCGGAGAGACCCAGTTCTTC. The encoded protein is CASSFSGGETQFF.

The table lists this clonotype with a count of one. The rearrangement uses TRBV5-1 and TRBJ2-1; 13 bases align to TRBD2. The J call is in doubt because the DNA end fits TRBJ2-5 better. The CDR3 covers 17 residues. CDR1 and CDR2 from the germline V gene are SGHRS and YFSETQ. CDR3 coding DNA: TGCGCCAGCAGCTTGGGCGTGACTAGCGGGGGGCAAGAGACCCAGTACTTC. Residues: CASSLGVTSGGQETQYF.

This clonotype has only one observation. The chain combines TRBV7-2 with TRBJ2-7; 11 nucleotides agree with TRBD2. The V gene's germline CDR1 is SGHTA and CDR2 FQGNSA. Trimming removed 3 bases from V and 5 bases from J; junction bases left unmatched: 9. CDR3 length: 16 residues. The CDR3 DNA reads as TGTGCCAGCAGCTTGGGACTAGCGGATCCCCGCCACGAGCAGTACTTC. Translation gives CASSLGLADPRHEQYF.

This clonotype has a count of ten or more. This chain links TRBV28 with TRBJ1-1, with TRBD1 matching over 8 bases. This CDR3 has 15 amino acids. The V and J ends lost 5 bases and 2 bases, in that order; junction bases with no gene match: 7. Germline V CDR1 and CDR2: MDHEN, SYDVKM. The CDR3 loop is CASSPTGGDNTEAFF. CDR3 nucleotides: TGTGCCAGCAGTCCCACAGGGGGAGATAACACTGAAGCTTTCTTT.

This clonotype is classed as medium-sized (0.01 to 0.1%). This may arise from a read error, as a much more abundant clone is one base away. V gene TRBV7-2 combines with J gene TRBJ2-7, with TRBD2 identical over 8 bases. The CDR3 covers 15 residues. The trim removed 1 base at V and 7 bases at J, leaving 9 bases unmatched. Germline assignment: CDR1 SGHTA and CDR2 FQGNSA. CDR3 residues: CASSLVSGSGNEQYF. The CDR3 nucleotides read TGTGCCAGCAGCTTAGTAAGCGGGAGTGGGAATGAGCAGTACTTC.

The count of this clonotype is one. It is likely a read error, because the conserved phenylalanine at the end of the CDR3 is missing. The DNA is left out, because the CDR3 cannot be placed on it with certainty; the CDR3 is given as TCRdb lists it. This rearrangement joins TRBV6-1 to TRBJ2-7; the table's D gene call, TRBD1, was not cross checked with the DNA. Per the germline V gene, CDR1 is MNHNS and CDR2 is SASEGT. The CDR3 extends over 16 residues, inclusive of both ends. The CDR3 reads CASSAQGGKYGYTFGS.

This clonotype was recorded a few times. J is TRBJ1-2 and V is TRBV7-2; 9 bases are shared with TRBD1. The V gene end was trimmed by 6 bases and the J gene end by 4 bases; junction bases not matched to a gene: 6. CDR1 SGHTA and CDR2 FQGNSA come from the germline V gene. CDR3 length: 14 amino acids. The CDR3 protein is CASREGTGRYGYTF. CDR3 coding DNA: TGTGCCAGCAGAGAGGGGACAGGGCGCTATGGCTACACCTTC.

This chain links TRBV12-3 or TRBV12-4 with TRBJ2-1, with D tentatively TRBD2 (5 bases). The CDR3 sequence is 15 residues long. The V and J ends lost 1 base and 12 bases respectively, with 19 bases between them. CDR3 sequence (DNA): TGTGCCAGCAGTTTAGGGGCAGCTAGCACAGATACGCAGTTCTTC. Translation gives CASSLGAASTDTQFF.

This chain connects TRBV7-2 to TRBJ2-1; 7 nucleotides agree with TRBD2. This CDR3 spans 16 amino acids. After removal of 6 bases from V and 0 bases from J, the junction contained 8 bases not matched to a gene. Looked up from germline, CDR1 is SGHTA and CDR2 is FQGNSA. The CDR3 loop is CASRGPGLRSYNEQFF. CDR3 DNA sequence: TGTGCCAGCAGAGGACCGGGACTACGCTCCTACAATGAGCAGTTCTTC.

By sample share, this clonotype is medium-sized. The gene calls are TRBV7-9 and TRBJ1-4; D is ambiguous. Germline loops: CDR1 SEHNR, CDR2 FQNEAQ (reference sequence). This CDR3 comprises 13 residues. V lost 2 bases, J lost 7 bases, and 8 bases lay in between. The CDR3 region is CASSLRIGEKLFF. CDR3 nucleotides: TGTGCCAGCAGCTTAAGGATTGGTGAAAAACTGTTTTTT.

The V and J genes are TRBV7-3 and TRBJ2-3; D tentatively fits TRBD1 or TRBD2 (5 bases each). The closer fit of TRBJ2-1 to the DNA end suggests the J call may be wrong. Germline assignment: CDR1 SGHTA and CDR2 FQGTGA. CDR3 length: 12 residues. CDR3 bases: TGTGCCAGCAGCTCTCCGTTAGGGACGCAGTTCTTC. Its protein is CASSSPLGTQFF.

This clonotype was found many times. This could be a read error, since a much larger clone is one nucleotide away. The chain recombines TRBV11-3 with TRBJ2-4; no definite D call. Germline lookup yields CDR1 SGHNT and CDR2 YENEEA. V lost 0 bases and J lost 13, with 22 bases in between. The CDR3 covers 16 residues. The CDR3 reads CASSLDGRTYYNEQYF. CDR3 nucleotides: TGTGCCAGCAGCTTAGACGGCAGAACCTATTACAATGAGCAGTACTTC.

For this clonotype: Just one base apart from a much larger clone, this may be a read error. The gene calls are TRBV12-3 or TRBV12-4 and TRBJ2-7; D is unclear. V was trimmed by 6 bases and J by 7 bases, leaving 22 bases between them. The CDR3 sequence is 15 residues long. The CDR3 is CASSHNPTINNEQYF. In DNA form, the CDR3 reads TGTGCCAGCAGCCACAACCCCACGATAAACAATGAGCAGTACTTC.

The J gene is TRBJ2-1, the V gene TRBV7-3; D ambiguous. The assigned J gene may be wrong: the sequence end matches TRBJ2-5 better. CDR3 size: 14 residues. CDR1 SGHTA and CDR2 FQGTGA come from the germline V gene. CDR3 nucleotide sequence: TGTGCCAGCAGCTTAATGTCCGGGTGGGGGACCCAGTACTTC. Its protein is CASSLMSGWGTQYF.

The V gene is TRBV12-3 or TRBV12-4, the J gene TRBJ2-1; 8 bases are a match to TRBD2. The better agreement between TRBJ2-7 and the DNA end casts doubt on the J call. The CDR3 totals 17 residues. This CDR3 is CASTIALAGLQAYEQYF. Here the CDR3 DNA reads TGTGCCAGCACAATCGCGCTAGCGGGCCTCCAAGCCTACGAGCAGTACTTC.

The sample holds a few counts of this clonotype. The rearrangement joins TRBV7-2 to TRBJ2-5, with TRBD2 identical over 14 bases. The J call is doubtful: the DNA matches TRBJ2-7 better. The CDR3 covers 15 residues. Germline-derived CDR1 and CDR2 are SGHTA and FQGNSA. CDR3 residues: CASSFWTSGRYEQYF. As DNA, the CDR3 is TGTGCCAGCAGCTTCTGGACTAGCGGGAGGTACGAGCAGTACTTC.

This clonotype was counted a few times. This chain connects TRBV7-2 to TRBJ2-7; D is ambiguous. The CDR3 length is 14 residues. CDR1 SGHTA and CDR2 FQGNSA come from the germline V gene. Between the trimmed V and J ends, which lost 1 base and 2 bases, there was a span of 9 bases. The CDR3 DNA follows: TGTGCCAGCAGCTTAGACCCAGTTACCTACGAGCAGTACTTC. Protein product: CASSLDPVTYEQYF. Supplemented by reference TRBV7-2 and TRBJ2-7, the full variable domain reads GAGVSQSPSNKVTEKGKDVELRCDPISGHTALYWYRQSLGQGLEFLIYFQGNSAPDKSGLPSDRFSAERTGGSVSTLTIQRTQQEDSAVYLCASSLDPVTYEQYFGPGTRLTVT.

This chain connects TRBV28 to TRBJ1-2; 8 bases match TRBD1. The CDR3 length is 13 residues. J gave up 7 bases and V 6 bases, and 7 bases lay outside the gene matches. CDR1 MDHEN and CDR2 SYDVKM come from the germline V gene. CDR3 sequence reads: CASRMGQVSGYTF. The CDR3 DNA reads TGTGCCAGCAGGATGGGACAGGTCTCTGGCTACACCTTC.

This clonotype has more than one count but fewer than ten. The chain links TRBV20-1 to TRBJ2-5; D call uncertain. The CDR3 has 13 residues. Germline values: CDR1 DFQATT, CDR2 SNEGSKA (reference sequence). V gave up 8 bases and J gave up 0 bases, with 13 bases separating them. The CDR3 loop is CSILRRNQETQYF. In DNA, the CDR3 is TGCAGTATTCTCAGACGGAACCAAGAGACCCAGTACTTC.

This clonotype is labeled as medium-sized. The chain is built from TRBV6-6 and TRBJ1-5, with D possibly TRBD1 on 6 matching bases. Trimming cost V 2 bases and J 4 bases, with 9 bases left between them. The CDR3 runs 14 residues. Germline-derived CDR1 and CDR2 are MNHNY and SVGAGI (reference sequence). CDR3 residues: CASSYDRTNQPQHF. The DNA of the CDR3 is TGTGCCAGCAGTTACGACAGGACTAATCAGCCCCAGCATTTT.

As regards this clonotype: This likely comes from a read error, as the CDR3 has no conserved phenylalanine or tryptophan at its end. The DNA is left out, because the CDR3 cannot be placed on it with certainty; the CDR3 is given as TCRdb lists it. The chain carries TRBV7-3 and TRBJ2-6; the listed D gene, TRBD1, was not tested against the DNA. CDR1 and CDR2 from the germline V gene are SGHTA and FQGTGA. Including both end residues, the CDR3 is 13 amino acids long. CDR3 sequence: CASSSGLEQFFGA.

This clonotype came up many times. The chain employs TRBV12-3 or TRBV12-4 and TRBJ1-5; no firm D call. The CDR3 has 14 amino acids. V lost 5 bases to trimming and J lost 7 bases, with 15 bases between them. CDR3: CASSLRREGQPQHF. The DNA of the CDR3 is TGTGCCAGCAGTCTTCGACGGGAGGGCCAGCCCCAGCATTTT.

This clonotype has a count of ten or more. A read error may explain this, as a much larger clone is one base away. The rearrangement joins TRBV11-2 to TRBJ2-1; D assignment may be TRBD1 or TRBD2 (5 bases each). Near its end, the DNA agrees better with TRBJ2-7, so the J call may be wrong. From germline, CDR1 is SGHAT and CDR2 FQNNGV. The CDR3 spans 17 residues. The CDR3, as DNA: TGTGCCAGCAGCTCTCCAACCGGGACCCCCTCCTACAATGAGCAGTACTTC. It translates to CASSSPTGTPSYNEQYF.

V usage is TRBV10-3 and J usage is TRBJ2-7, with D unclear. Judging by the DNA end, TRBJ1-2 fits better; the J call may be wrong. This CDR3 region has 13 residues. Germline CDR1 and CDR2: ENHRY and SYGVKD. CDR3 sequence (DNA): TGTGCCATCAGTGAGTCCCCCGATTATGGCTACACCTTC. Protein: CAISESPDYGYTF.

This clonotype is medium-sized (0.01 to 0.1%) within its sample. The V and J genes are TRBV28 and TRBJ2-1, with D perhaps matching TRBD1 or TRBD2 (5 bases each). With 7 bases removed from V and 0 bases from J, the gap between germline ends came to 16 bases. Germline V CDR1 and CDR2: MDHEN, SYDVKM. CDR3 length equals 16 residues. DNA for the CDR3: TGTGCCAGCACCACACTCCGGGACCTCTCCTACAATGAGCAGTTCTTC. Protein sequence: CASTTLRDLSYNEQFF.

To note about this clonotype: A junction boundary mismatches the germline segment, possibly from a read error. This chain uses TRBV7-9 with TRBJ2-5; TRBD1 matches at 7 bases. CDR1 and CDR2 (germline): SEHNR, FQNEAQ (reference sequence). The CDR3 is 15 amino acids. CDR3 coding DNA: TGTGCCAGCAGCTTTGGACAGGCGCCCCAAGAGACCCAGTACTTT. Protein product: CASSFGQAPQETQYF.

This clonotype occurred many times. The rearrangement links TRBV6-1 to TRBJ2-7; no reliable D call. The V end was cut by 4 bases, the J end by 2 bases, with 9 bases between. CDR3 length: 13 amino acids. Germline CDR1 reads MNHNS; CDR2 reads SASEGT. The DNA of the CDR3 is TGTGCCAGCAGTGTCTCCCTCGCCTACGAGCAGTACTTC. Translating gives CASSVSLAYEQYF.

The V and J genes are TRBV6-5 and TRBJ2-3, with D maybe TRBD1 (5 bases). The CDR3 is 14 amino acids. V lost 5 bases, J lost 4 bases, and 13 bases lay in between. Germline V CDR1 and CDR2: MNHEY, SVGAGI. For the CDR3, the DNA is TGTGCCAGCAGTGTCCAGGGTGCGGCAGATACGCAGTATTTT. Translating gives CASSVQGAADTQYF.

This rearrangement joins TRBV4-1 to TRBJ1-6; D is ambiguous. V dropped 4 bases and J dropped 7 bases, with 14 bases sitting between them. Germline V gene sequence: CDR1 MGHRA, CDR2 YSYEKL. The CDR3 is 15 residues long. The CDR3 nucleotides read TGCGCCAGCAGCCGCTTTGACAAGGAAAATTCACCCCTCCACTTT. Protein product: CASSRFDKENSPLHF.

The sample holds many counts of this clonotype. The chain links TRBV6-1 to TRBJ1-4, with 11 bases aligning to TRBD1. This CDR3 comprises 19 residues. The V gene end was trimmed by 7 bases and the J gene end by 0 bases; junction bases not matched to a gene: 13. Germline loops: CDR1 MNHNS, CDR2 SASEGT. The CDR3 DNA follows: TGTGCCAGCAACGCCTTCCGGGACAGGGGGTTCCCAACTAATGAAAAACTGTTTTTT. Its translation: CASNAFRDRGFPTNEKLFF.

This clonotype was seen ten or more times. The chain joins TRBV6-1 to TRBJ2-2; D call uncertain. The CDR3 is 12 amino acids. Per the germline V gene, CDR1 is MNHNS and CDR2 is SASEGT. V was pared by 5 bases and J by 6 bases, with 7 bases between. CDR3 region: CASSQHAGELFF. CDR3 bases: TGTGCCAGCAGTCAACATGCCGGGGAGCTGTTTTTT.